These 11 T cell receptor beta chains were sequenced from one sample in a study of vaccination effects on CD4 cells after COVID-19. Antigens for these TCRs are unknown. Some clones are missing from TCRdb's copy, which holds only in-frame ones; the method was immunoSEQ multiplex PCR. Of around 30,000 clones detected, roughly four fifths appear once; the ten largest clones hold about 17%. Using viral peptide pools, the ViraFEST assay grew out antigen-specific CD4+ T cells prior to sequencing. Following 10 days of culture, CD4+ T cells were isolated. Participants completed two doses of the BNT162b2 or mRNA-1273 vaccine. Sequencing used CD4+ T cells from PBMCs cultured with HCoV-OC43 spike peptides, obtained after COVID-19 vaccination. Subset in this sample: HCoV-OC43 spike overlapping peptide pool stimulation. These TCRs come from a human donor who received a COVID-19 vaccine.

This clone was observed a single time. The chain has TRBV11-2 and TRBJ1-1; tentative D call: TRBD1 (6 bases). The CDR3 spans 17 residues. Germline lookup yields CDR1 SGHAT and CDR2 FQNNGV. V was shortened by 1 base and J by 2 bases, with 17 bases between the two germline ends. The CDR3 nucleotides read TGTGCCAGCAGCTTAGGAGGGGGGTATCAGGTTAACACTGAAGCTTTCTTT. This gives the protein CASSLGGGYQVNTEAFF.

The rearrangement joins TRBV6-5 to TRBJ2-7; D tentatively fits TRBD1 or TRBD2 (5 bases each). Germline lookup yields CDR1 MNHEY and CDR2 SVGAGI. This CDR3 has 14 residues. The ends were cut back, 1 base at V and 4 bases at J, with 11 bases in the middle. The CDR3 spells CASSYFTGPYEQYF. As DNA, the CDR3 is TGTGCCAGCAGTTACTTCACGGGGCCGTACGAGCAGTACTTC.

This clone occurred a few times. J is TRBJ2-3 and V is TRBV6-4; TRBD2 matches at 15 bases. Germline V gene lookup returns CDR1 MRHNA and CDR2 SNTAGT. Trimming took 4 bases from V and 4 from J; bases not matched to a gene: 0. The CDR3 is 15 amino acids. The CDR3 DNA sequence: TGTGCCAGCAGTGGGACTAGCGGGGGGGCAGATACGCAGTATTTT. It specifies CASSGTSGGADTQYF.

V usage is TRBV10-3 and J usage is TRBJ2-6, with 9 bases identical to TRBD1. V dropped 4 bases and J dropped 12; count of bases not matched to a gene: 13. From germline, CDR1 is ENHRY and CDR2 SYGVKD. This CDR3 spans 16 amino acids. The DNA for the CDR3 is TGTGCCATCAGTGTCACCTCCGGACAGGGGTCGACCGTCCTGACTTTC. It is translated as CAISVTSGQGSTVLTF.

As DNA, the CDR3 is TGTGCCAGCTCGCCGGGCGTTTACGAGCAGTACTTC. Its protein product is CASSPGVYEQYF. V is TRBV18 and J is TRBJ2-7; D gene ambiguous. The germline V and J ends were trimmed by 6 bases and 4 bases, with 10 bases remaining between them. Looked up from germline, CDR1 is KGHSH and CDR2 is LQKENI. The CDR3 is 12 residues long.

The V call is TRBV7-9, the J call TRBJ2-7; TRBD2 is a possible D gene (5 bases). CDR1 and CDR2 (germline): SEHNR, FQNEAQ (reference sequence). The germline V and J ends were trimmed by 5 bases and 3 bases, with 23 bases remaining between them. The CDR3 consists of 17 residues. The CDR3 DNA reads TGTGCCAGCAGCCCGCGAAGTTCGGGGAATGGTAACTACGAGCAGTACTTC. Translated, it gives CASSPRSSGNGNYEQYF.

The gene calls are TRBV4-1 and TRBJ2-7; possible D gene TRBD1, 6 bases. The germline CDR1 and CDR2 sequences are MGHRA and YSYEKL. The V gene lost 4 bases and the J gene lost 7 bases, with 20 bases spanning the gap. The CDR3 covers 15 residues. The CDR3: CASSRTVTQGNEQYF. DNA of the CDR3: TGCGCCAGCAGCCGGACTGTAACACAGGGAAATGAGCAGTACTTC.

The gene calls are TRBV18 and TRBJ2-7; TRBD1 or TRBD2 may be the D gene (6 bases each). CDR3 length: 14 amino acids. V was clipped by 6 bases and J by 2 bases, with 14 bases between them. Germline values: CDR1 KGHSH, CDR2 LQKENI. The CDR3: CASSGTGDTYEQYF. For the CDR3, the DNA is TGTGCCAGCTCTGGAACGGGGGACACCTACGAGCAGTACTTC.

This clone was seen a handful of times. The chain is built from TRBV20-1 and TRBJ2-1; no firm D call. This CDR3 spans 10 amino acids. CDR1 and CDR2 (germline): DFQATT, SNEGSKA (reference sequence). Trimming cost V 5 bases and J 6 bases, with 5 bases left between them. The CDR3 loop is CSASSNEQFF. The CDR3 nucleotides are TGCAGTGCTTCTAGCAATGAGCAGTTCTTC.

This rearrangement joins TRBV6-5 to TRBJ2-2; D gene ambiguous. Per germline, CDR1 MNHEY and CDR2 SVGAGI. The CDR3 runs to 13 residues. The ends were cut back, 5 bases at V and 1 base at J, with 5 bases in the middle. In DNA form, the CDR3 reads TGTGCCAGCAGTACATTGAACACCGGGGAGCTGTTTTTT. As protein: CASSTLNTGELFF.

The V and J genes are TRBV5-4 and TRBJ1-2, with TRBD1 matching over 7 bases. Germline assignment: CDR1 SGHNT and CDR2 YYREEE (reference sequence). The CDR3 is 16 residues long. With V trimmed by 4 bases and J by 6 bases, 15 bases remained unmatched. The CDR3 nucleotides are TGTGCCAGCAGCCCGCCGTTGAGAGGGGGCGCTGATGGCTACACCTTC. Its protein product is CASSPPLRGGADGYTF.